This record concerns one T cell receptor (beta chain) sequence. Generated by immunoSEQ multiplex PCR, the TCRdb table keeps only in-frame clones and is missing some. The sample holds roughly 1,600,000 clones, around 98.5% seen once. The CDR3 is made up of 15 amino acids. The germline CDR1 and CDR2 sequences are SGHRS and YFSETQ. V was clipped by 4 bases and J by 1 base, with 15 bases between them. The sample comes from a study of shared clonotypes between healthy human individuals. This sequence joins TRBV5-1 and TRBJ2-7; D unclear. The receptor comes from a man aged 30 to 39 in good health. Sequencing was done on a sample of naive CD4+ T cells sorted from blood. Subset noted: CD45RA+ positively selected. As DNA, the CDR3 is TGCGCCAGCAGCCTCCCGGGCGGCGGATCCTACGAGCAGTACTTC. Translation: CASSLPGGGSYEQYF. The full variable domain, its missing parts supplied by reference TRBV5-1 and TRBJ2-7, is KAGVTQTPRYLIKTRGQQVTLSCSPISGHRSVSWYQQTPGQGLQFLFEYFSETQRNKGNFPGRFSGRQFSNSRSEMNVSTLELGDSALYLCASSLPGGGSYEQYFGPGTRLTVT.